This T cell receptor (beta chain) stems from a study of T cell responses to AZD1222 COVID-19 vaccine. General study findings and limits: Donors in the cohort were predominantly white British and more often female, and clonal diversity was possibly underestimated. CD4 TCRs covered the whole spike, strongest at regions 160-218 and 743-854. Of the AZD1222 recipients, only 5 or 6 were seropositive at baseline.

Remarks on this clone: Its cognate antigen is unknown.

The CDR3 consists of 14 residues. Per the germline V gene, CDR1 is MRHNA and CDR2 is SNTAGT. The ends lost 5 bases at V and 5 bases at J; junction bases unmatched: 6. Produced via immunoSEQ multiplex PCR; TCRdb's table is partial and in-frame only. Among roughly 140,000 clones, about 88% were seen once, and the ten largest hold 5.5% to 7%. This sequence originates from an adult who had recovered from COVID-19. This sequence joins TRBV6-4 and TRBJ1-2; 9 bases are shared with TRBD1. The sequencing used peripheral blood, collected after recovery from COVID-19. CDR3 DNA sequence: TGTGCCAGCAGTCCCGGACAGGGGAAGTATGGCTACACCTTC. Residues: CASSPGQGKYGYTF.